What follows are 20 T cell receptor beta chains derived from one specimen sequenced in a study of post-analysis software for immune sequencing data. General study points: The study found TRBV5-6, TRBV5-1 and TRBV20-1 among 4 or 5 TRBV segments more frequent in patients than controls.

The antigens these receptors bind are not known. Unique molecular identifiers were built into the TCR beta cDNA libraries. MiXCR, run by TCRdb on the PCR reads, gives a single entry per CDR3 protein. This sample has 750,000 to 950,000 distinct CDR3 sequences, with 53% found just once. The specimen sequenced was blood. These receptors came from a girl between 10 and 17 years old with multiple sclerosis.

This clonotype was counted only a few times. The CDR3 nucleotides are TGCAGTGCTCTTGATAGGGCTTCGTTGTCTGCGCAGTACTTC. This translates into CSALDRASLSAQYF. J is TRBJ2-5 and V is TRBV20-1; D gene unclear. V was trimmed by 5 bases and J by 11 bases, leaving 24 bases between them. Germline CDR1 DFQATT, CDR2 SNEGSKA (reference sequence). This CDR3 is built from 14 residues.

The V and J genes are TRBV20-1 and TRBJ2-1; 14 bases map to TRBD2. Trimming took 5 bases from V and 2 from J; bases not matched to a gene: 5. The CDR3 spans 16 residues. Germline CDR1 is DFQATT and CDR2 is SNEGSKA (reference sequence). CDR3 in amino acids: CSAGTSGSPPYNEQFF. In DNA form, the CDR3 reads TGCAGTGCTGGGACTAGCGGGAGTCCCCCCTACAATGAGCAGTTCTTC.

The chain links TRBV21-1 to TRBJ2-5; the table calls TRBD1, which could not be checked here. TRBV21-1 corresponds to a pseudogene. CDR3 length equals 16 residues. CDR3: CASSNGAGGYQETQYF. Here the CDR3 DNA reads TGTGCCAGCAGCAACGGGGCAGGGGGTTACCAAGAGACCCAGTACTTC.

The sample holds one count of this clonotype. The CDR3 DNA is TGTGCCAGCAGTTACTCGTACAGCTACTATGGCTACACCTTC. This translates into CASSYSYSYYGYTF. This chain uses TRBV6-5 with TRBJ1-2; no firm D call. Trimming stripped 0 bases from V and 3 bases from J, with 8 bases between. Germline CDR1 is MNHEY and CDR2 is SVGAGI. The CDR3 runs 14 residues.

This chain connects TRBV7-9 to TRBJ2-7, with D possibly being TRBD2 (5 bases). The CDR3 is made up of 16 amino acids. Trimming pared 5 bases from V and 7 bases from J, leaving 24 bases between. Germline V gene data show CDR1 as SEHNR and CDR2 as FQNEAQ (reference sequence). The CDR3 spells CASSALTGSNGREQYF. CDR3 coding DNA: TGTGCCAGCAGCGCCCTGACGGGGTCAAACGGTCGGGAGCAGTACTTC.

The count of this clonotype is one. The genes are TRBV20-1 and TRBJ2-5, with D possibly TRBD2 on 5 matching bases. The V gene lost 5 bases and the J gene lost 0 bases, with 13 bases spanning the gap. The CDR3 covers 14 residues. Germline CDR1 reads DFQATT; CDR2 reads SNEGSKA (reference sequence). In nucleotides, the CDR3 is TGCAGTGCTCGCCGCCGGGGAAACCAAGAGACCCAGTACTTC. Residues: CSARRRGNQETQYF.

V gene TRBV18 combines with J gene TRBJ1-2; D ambiguous. V was cut by 3 bases and J by 8 bases, with 19 bases left in between. The CDR3 totals 15 residues. The V gene's germline CDR1 is KGHSH and CDR2 LQKENI. The CDR3 sequence is CASSPGVPNHRGYTF. DNA for the CDR3: TGTGCCAGCTCACCCGGGGTCCCCAACCATCGGGGCTACACCTTC.

This chain connects TRBV5-1 to TRBJ2-4; D is possibly TRBD1 (6 bases). Germline V gives CDR1 SGHRS, CDR2 YFSETQ. Trimming stripped 2 bases from V and 9 bases from J, with 21 bases between. The CDR3 has 16 residues. Written as DNA, the CDR3 is TGCGCCAGCAGCTTATCCGGGACACCTGGCAACGGCATTCAGTACTTC. Its translation is CASSLSGTPGNGIQYF.

The chain has TRBV20-1 and TRBJ2-7, with TRBD2 matching 11 bases. CDR1 and CDR2 (germline): DFQATT, SNEGSKA (reference sequence). CDR3 size: 16 residues. The J segment lost 5 bases and the V segment lost 3 bases, leaving 12 bases of the junction unmatched. This chain's CDR3 is CSASALAGGGIHEQYF. The DNA of the CDR3 is TGCAGTGCTAGTGCCCTAGCGGGAGGTGGGATCCACGAGCAGTACTTC.

There are a few counts of this clonotype. The rearrangement uses TRBV7-9 and TRBJ1-2; the D is unclear. The CDR3 runs 17 residues. Germline V gene data show CDR1 as SEHNR and CDR2 as FQNEAQ (reference sequence). V lost 2 bases and J lost 7, with 23 bases in between. This CDR3 reads CASSLFYGMGRLSGYTF. The CDR3 nucleotides are TGTGCCAGCAGCTTATTTTACGGGATGGGGAGGTTGAGTGGCTACACCTTC.

In its sample, this clonotype was seen a few times. This chain uses TRBV20-1 with TRBJ2-3; TRBD1 matches 12 bases. From germline, CDR1 is DFQATT and CDR2 SNEGSKA (reference sequence). Unmatched junction bases numbered 7, after V lost 3 bases and J lost 6 bases. The CDR3 consists of 15 residues. As DNA, the CDR3 is TGCAGTGCTAGCGGGACAGGGGGCACCCTCGATACGCAGTATTTT. Residues: CSASGTGGTLDTQYF.

The chain links TRBV27 to TRBJ1-2; D remains unclear. The germline V gene has CDR1 MNHEY and CDR2 SMNVEV (reference sequence). V gave up 10 bases and J gave up 8 bases, with 8 bases separating them. This CDR3 contains 9 residues. The CDR3 here is CANPWGYTF. CDR3 in DNA: TGTGCCAACCCCTGGGGCTACACCTTC.

This clonotype has a single count. The chain joins TRBV20-1 to TRBJ2-1, with D perhaps TRBD2 (6 bases). Germline lookup yields CDR1 DFQATT and CDR2 SNEGSKA (reference sequence). V was shortened by 3 bases and J by 6 bases, with 18 bases between the two germline ends. The CDR3 extends over 15 amino acids. CDR3 DNA sequence: TGCAGTGCTAGGGAGGAGGGCCAAATTTTCAATGAGCAGTTCTTC. It yields the protein CSAREEGQIFNEQFF.

Here the CDR3 DNA reads TGCGCCAGCAGGCCGCCGGGGACAGGTGGAACTGAAGCTTTCTTT. As protein: CASRPPGTGGTEAFF. The chain is built from TRBV5-1 and TRBJ1-1; 8 nucleotides align to TRBD1. J was trimmed by 5 bases and V by 5 bases; bases with no gene match: 11. The CDR3 is made up of 15 amino acids. The germline gives CDR1 SGHRS, CDR2 YFSETQ.

This clonotype was picked up one time. This chain links TRBV3-1 with TRBJ2-5, with D tentatively TRBD2 (5 bases). V gave up 2 bases and J gave up 3 bases, with 10 bases separating them. CDR3 length equals 14 residues. The V gene's germline CDR1 is LGHDT and CDR2 YNNKEL (reference sequence). As DNA, the CDR3 is TGTGCCAGCAGCCAAAGACTAATCGAAGAGACCCAGTACTTC. Amino acid sequence: CASSQRLIEETQYF.

The chain combines TRBV6-6 with TRBJ2-1; TRBD2 might be the D (5 bases). Between the trimmed V and J ends, which lost 0 bases and 8 bases, there was a span of 17 bases. CDR1 is MNHNY, CDR2 SVGAGI, per germline (reference sequence). The CDR3 consists of 16 residues. In nucleotides, the CDR3 is TGTGCCAGCAGTTACTCGAGGGATAGCCAGCGCGATGAGCAGTTCTTC. Amino acids: CASSYSRDSQRDEQFF.

This chain joins TRBV5-1 and TRBJ2-7; no reliable D call. Trimming stripped 0 bases from V and 2 bases from J, with 9 bases between. In germline, CDR1 is SGHRS, CDR2 YFSETQ. The CDR3 is 14 amino acids. CDR3 sequence reads: CASSLEPRTYEQYF. DNA for the CDR3: TGCGCCAGCAGCTTGGAACCTCGGACCTACGAGCAGTACTTC.

This chain connects TRBV12-3 or TRBV12-4 to TRBJ2-3, with 10 bases fitting TRBD2. Trimming at V came to 6 bases and at J to 5 bases, leaving 8 bases not matched to a gene. This CDR3 is 15 amino acids long. CDR3 loop: CASSQREGDGDTQYF. DNA for the CDR3: TGTGCCAGCAGCCAGCGGGAGGGCGATGGAGATACGCAGTATTTT.

In its sample, this clonotype was seen a few times. An end of the junction differs from the germline gene, which may be a read error. The chain uses TRBV12-3 or TRBV12-4 and TRBJ2-7; D is ambiguous. The CDR3 sequence is 14 residues long. The CDR3 DNA reads TGTGCCAGCAGGTCAGGAAGGACCTCCCACGAGCAGTACTTC. Translating it yields CASRSGRTSHEQYF.

This sequence joins TRBV5-1 and TRBJ2-5, with D maybe TRBD1 (5 bases). The CDR3 loop spans 12 amino acids. The ends were cut back, 4 bases at V and 5 bases at J, with 9 bases in the middle. The germline CDR1 and CDR2 sequences are SGHRS and YFSETQ. The CDR3 bases are TGCGCCAGCAGCGACCCAGGGGAGACCCAGTACTTC. As protein: CASSDPGETQYF.